The clone carrying this T cell receptor beta chain was seen more than once but under ten times. The antigen is unknown. The CDR3 runs to 16 residues. The V end was cut by 1 base, the J end by 3 bases, with 12 bases between. Germline CDR1 is LNHDA and CDR2 is SQIVND (reference sequence). TCRdb reanalysed the reads using MiXCR and keeps one entry per CDR3 protein. The sample records around 900,000 distinct CDR3 sequences, less than 35% being singletons. This specimen belongs to a study of T cell repertoires in cytomegalovirus infection. Study details: Recently identified HLA-C-restricted and well-studied HLA-B-restricted CMV epitopes were used. TCR beta signatures that were public indicated CMV infection and matching HLA type. Study observations and caveats: It was HLA-C-restricted CMV-specific TCR beta clonotypes that dominated the response ex vivo. Accumulated public TCR beta family frequency recognized individuals carrying CMV together with the relevant HLA.

The chain employs TRBV19 and TRBJ2-2, with TRBD2 as a possible D gene (7 bases). Sequencing was performed on cultured CD8+ T cells from PBMCs, taken from culture after CMV antigen stimulation. The TCR originated in a human donor in good health (CMV status not recorded). Some clones in this sample may be carry-over from other donors' samples. The DNA of the CDR3 is TGTGCCAGTAGTATAGTGGGGGCGGGAGACACCGGGGAGCTGTTTTTT. Protein: CASSIVGAGDTGELFF. The entire variable domain, with the rest obtained from reference TRBV19 and TRBJ2-2, is as follows: DGGITQSPKYLFRKEGQNVTLSCEQNLNHDAMYWYRQDPGQGLRLIYYSQIVNDFQKGDIAEGYSVSREKKESFPLTVTSAQKNPTAFYLCASSIVGAGDTGELFFGEGSRLTVL.